The T cell receptor beta chain under discussion was sequenced for a study of T-cell memory formation after mild COVID-19. Study information: TCR clusters were mostly confined to one donor each.

Remarks on this clonotype: What it binds is unknown.

V was cut by 7 bases and J by 7 bases, with 13 bases left in between. Germline-derived CDR1 and CDR2 are SEHNR and FQNEAQ (reference sequence). This CDR3 is 12 amino acids long. Findings of the study overall: Clones contracting across day 15 to 85 had a balanced CD4/CD8 profile; later expanding clones leaned CD4+.

The TCR alpha and TCR beta cDNA libraries, bearing sample barcodes and UMIs, were generated by 5'RACE using constant-segment primers. TCRdb ran MiXCR on the 5' RACE reads and lists one entry per CDR3 protein. The sample gives roughly 550,000 distinct CDR3 sequences, roughly 22% of which show up once; approximately 12% is in the top ten. This clonotype was sampled from an adult woman who had mild COVID-19 (a few samples of this study predate the infection). Cell type and time point are not known. Sequencing input: PBMCs or a T cell subset sorted from them (not recorded which). This chain uses TRBV7-9 with TRBJ1-2; D remains ambiguous. CDR3 coding DNA: TGTGCCAGCAACCAATGGGGAAGTGGCTACACCTTC. Residues: CASNQWGSGYTF.